This T cell receptor beta chain was identified in a study of blood T cells in healthy people across ages. Alongside a J-beta primer mix, a sample-barcoded 5' primer served in a second PCR lasting roughly 7 to 11 cycles. TCRdb fed the 5' RACE reads into MiXCR, producing one record per CDR3 protein. The sample contains some 850,000 distinct CDR3 sequences, roughly 26% of which appear only once. The CDR3 spans 13 residues. Germline values: CDR1 SGHTA, CDR2 FQGNSA. Isolation recovered at least 7 million PBMCs from every sample. This sample was also put to use in a study of T cells of mothers and their children.

The sequence was obtained from a boy under 18 in good health. Material for sequencing was blood. J is TRBJ2-5 and V is TRBV7-2, with D tentatively TRBD1 (5 bases). The DNA matches TRBJ2-1 better at its end, which makes the J call doubtful. Here the CDR3 DNA reads TGTGCCAGCAGCCCCTCAGGGTACTATGAGCAGTTCTTC. Translated: CASSPSGYYEQFF.